This entry is about one T cell receptor beta chain. Antigen specificity is unknown. The V and J ends lost 5 bases and 0 bases respectively, with 10 bases between them. Germline V lookup: CDR1 MDHEN, CDR2 SYDVKM. This CDR3 is built from 15 residues. This sample was taken from a study of regulatory T cells in long-lasting Graves disease. Relying on iRepertoire HTBI primers and Arm-PCR of CDR3 regions, the team built TCR beta libraries. As originally analysed: Sample data revealed some 58 TRBV and 12 to 15 TRBJ segments. TCRdb reprocessed the multiplex PCR reads via MiXCR and lists one record per CDR3 protein. The V and J calls and clone size come from TCRdb's table, not from the authors' own analysis. The repertoire holds roughly 500,000 distinct CDR3 sequences, 20% to 25% seen once, with about 6.6% in the top ten. Points from the study as a whole: Persistent cases favored TRBV28, TRBJ1-2 and TRBJ2-5. Lower TCR diversity was seen in persistent Graves' patients than in newly diagnosed ones.

Specified time point: persistent/refractory GD, antithyroid drugs over 5 years with positive TRAb. Making the TCR library involved RNA that had been extracted from PBMCs. A blood draw put around 9 milliliters of peripheral blood into EDTA tubes. The starting material was peripheral blood mononuclear cells (PBMCs), obtained when the disease was refractory, from a patient treated with antithyroid drugs. This chain links TRBV28 with TRBJ2-2, with D maybe TRBD2 (6 bases). The receptor was isolated from a female donor with Graves disease. DNA for the CDR3: TGTGCCAGCAGTCCCTGGGGGGCGAACACCGGGGAGCTGTTTTTT. Translation: CASSPWGANTGELFF.